The clone carrying this T cell receptor beta chain is medium-sized by share. The antigen is undetermined. The Oncomine TCR Beta short-read assay sequenced DNA from cultured CD4+ T cells. TCRdb itself ran the PCR reads through MiXCR, one entry per CDR3 protein. This sample has 10,000 or so distinct CDR3 sequences, with roughly 27% found just once. These data belong to a study of vaccination and CD4 T cells after COVID-19. About the study: Six males and four females, two Hispanic, made up the convalescents. Sampling that followed vaccination took place a median approximately 72 days after dose two, within a range of 14 to 241. Cells were stimulated with overlapping spike peptides from SARS-CoV-2, HCoV-NL63, HCoV-OC43 and HCoV-229E. The study, taken as a whole, reports: Among those convalescent, a median about 90% of reactive clones emerged solely post-vaccination.

CDR1 is DFQATT and CDR2 is SNEGSKA in the germline V gene (reference sequence). This CDR3 is 14 amino acids long. J lost 7 bases, V lost 6 bases, and 9 bases had no gene match. The treatment here: approximately 11-day PBMC culture with coronavirus spike peptide pools or control peptides (ViraFEST assay). This TCR was sampled from a human donor who received a COVID-19 vaccine. The rearrangement links TRBV20-1 to TRBJ1-6; 7 nucleotides agree with TRBD1. The source was CD4+ T cells from blood, cultured in vitro, collected before SARS-CoV-2 vaccination. The CDR3 nucleotides read TGCAGTGCGGGTACAGGGGCCGAGAATTCACCCCTCCACTTT. Its protein product is CSAGTGAENSPLHF.